Below are 22 T cell receptor beta chains sequenced from a single sample in a study of blood T cell repertoires in COVID-19. TCRdb's copy holds only in-frame clones and misses some; the assay was immunoSEQ multiplex PCR. The table records about 94,000 clones, 80% of them present only once. Sequencing was done on a sample of peripheral blood. These receptors all come from an elderly woman with acute or convalescent COVID-19.

This clone has only one observation. V and J are TRBV3-1 (or the pseudogene TRBV3-2) and TRBJ2-6, with TRBD1 matching over 10 bases. V lost 2 bases, J lost 1 base, and 8 bases stayed unmatched. The germline V gene encodes CDR1 LGHDT and CDR2 YNNKEL (reference sequence). The CDR3 has 19 amino acids. This chain's CDR3 is CASSQFGTGVKSGANVLTF. Written as DNA, the CDR3 is TGTGCCAGCAGCCAATTCGGGACAGGGGTAAAATCTGGGGCCAACGTCCTGACTTTC.

The chain combines TRBV5-3 with TRBJ1-1, with a weak D call TRBD1 (6 bases). TRBV5-3 is labeled an ORF, and its function is uncertain. V shed 4 bases and J shed 4 bases, with 8 bases lying between them. This CDR3 has 12 residues. In nucleotides, the CDR3 is TGTGCCAGAAGCCCCAGGGGCACTGAAGCTTTCTTT. As protein: CARSPRGTEAFF.

The V call is TRBV10-3, the J call TRBJ1-2, with unresolved D. V lost 0 bases and J 2 bases, leaving 7 bases between the germline ends. In germline, CDR1 is ENHRY, CDR2 SYGVKD. This CDR3 contains 14 residues. CDR3: CAISESPRNYGYTF. The CDR3 DNA follows: TGTGCCATCAGTGAGTCTCCCAGAAACTATGGCTACACCTTC.

The chain carries TRBV18 and TRBJ1-2; D might be TRBD1 (6 bases). This CDR3 region has 17 residues. V gave up 6 bases and J gave up 1 base, with 21 bases separating them. CDR1 is KGHSH and CDR2 is LQKENI in the germline V gene. The CDR3 region has the DNA TGTGCCAGCTCTCCCCTCGGGGGGGCGGACCATAACTATGGCTACACCTTC. Translating gives CASSPLGGADHNYGYTF.

This clone came up once. The CDR3 loop reads CASSTRGQRGEKLFF. The CDR3 DNA reads as TGTGCCAGTAGCACCCGAGGGCAACGCGGAGAAAAACTGTTTTTT. The chain uses TRBV19 and TRBJ1-4; no firm D call. The V and J ends lost 6 bases and 8 bases respectively, with 19 bases between them. Germline CDR1 and CDR2: LNHDA and SQIVND (reference sequence). This CDR3 is built from 15 residues.

The chain recombines TRBV18 with TRBJ2-5; TRBD1 matches at 10 bases. V shed 3 bases, J shed 5 bases, and the junction held 18 bases outside the gene matches. The CDR3 length is 19 residues. Germline V CDR1 and CDR2: KGHSH, LQKENI. CDR3: CASSPGDRGARRGPETQYF. The CDR3 coding sequence is TGTGCCAGCTCACCGGGGGACAGGGGAGCGAGGAGGGGGCCGGAGACCCAGTACTTC.

The chain combines TRBV13 with TRBJ2-3, with 9 bases matching TRBD2. Germline loops: CDR1 PRHDT, CDR2 FYEKMQ (reference sequence). With 0 bases clipped from V and 4 bases from J, the junction kept 2 bases outside the gene matches. The CDR3 has 15 amino acids. The CDR3 here is CASSLGLAGPDTQYF. The CDR3, as DNA: TGTGCCAGCAGCTTAGGGCTAGCGGGACCAGATACGCAGTATTTT.

This clone has just a few counts. The chain joins TRBV7-2 to TRBJ2-2, with 10 bases that match TRBD1. Looked up from germline, CDR1 is SGHTA and CDR2 is FQGNSA. After removal of 5 bases from V and 4 bases from J, the junction contained 7 bases not matched to a gene. CDR3 length equals 16 residues. The CDR3 nucleotides are TGTGCCAGCAGCCGCCGACAGGGGGCGGGCACCGGGGAGCTGTTTTTT. Translation: CASSRRQGAGTGELFF.

V gene TRBV29-1 combines with J gene TRBJ1-2, with D possibly TRBD1 on 5 matching bases. Trimming took 1 base from V and 4 from J, leaving 7 bases between them. Germline loops: CDR1 SQVTM, CDR2 ANQGSEA. The CDR3 contains 12 residues. The CDR3 reads CSVEGQSYGYTF. CDR3 nucleotide sequence: TGCAGCGTTGAAGGACAGTCCTATGGCTACACCTTC.

The CDR3 DNA reads as TGCGCCAGCAGCCTACGGCCCCAGGGTGAAAAACTGTTTTTT. Translation: CASSLRPQGEKLFF. The rearrangement links TRBV5-1 to TRBJ1-4; TRBD1 is a possible D gene (5 bases). V gave up 4 bases and J gave up 7 bases, with 14 bases separating them. There are 14 residues in the CDR3. The germline V gene encodes CDR1 SGHRS and CDR2 YFSETQ.

A single count supports this clone. CDR3 coding DNA: TGTGCCTGGAGTGTCGCCAGGGGGCCTGAAAAACTGTTTTTT. Translated: CAWSVARGPEKLFF. The chain links TRBV30 to TRBJ1-4, with TRBD1 matching 8 bases. The CDR3 runs to 14 residues. CDR1 is GTSNPN, CDR2 SVGIG, per germline (reference sequence). Losses at the gene ends were 0 bases for V and 7 bases for J; bases not matched to a gene: 4.

This chain uses TRBV14 with TRBJ2-3; TRBD1 matches 9 bases. Trimming cost V 4 bases and J 2 bases; bases outside gene matches: 7. Germline V gene data show CDR1 as SGHDN and CDR2 as FVKESK. This CDR3 contains 16 residues. The CDR3 DNA reads TGTGCCAGCAGCCCCGACAGGGGGACCCTCACAGATACGCAGTATTTT. Translating gives CASSPDRGTLTDTQYF.

The J gene is TRBJ1-2, the V gene TRBV7-2; TRBD1 agrees at 7 bases. J was trimmed by 4 bases and V by 0 bases; bases with no gene match: 8. The germline gives CDR1 SGHTA, CDR2 FQGNSA. The CDR3 is made up of 16 amino acids. The CDR3 here is CASSLAGRGRLYGYTF. In nucleotides, the CDR3 is TGTGCCAGCAGCTTAGCGGGAAGGGGGCGACTCTATGGCTACACCTTC.

The chain employs TRBV6-5 and TRBJ2-7; TRBD1 matches 10 bases. CDR1 is MNHEY, CDR2 SVGAGI, per germline. This CDR3 spans 13 amino acids. Trimming removed 6 bases from V and 4 bases from J; junction bases left unmatched: 3. The CDR3 DNA is TGTGCCAGCAGCCGGGACAGGGGTTACGAGCAGTACTTC. Translated: CASSRDRGYEQYF.

This sequence joins TRBV7-3 and TRBJ2-3, with TRBD2 matching 15 bases. Germline V gene data show CDR1 as SGHTA and CDR2 as FQGTGA. This CDR3 region has 19 residues. The V and J ends lost 5 bases and 2 bases, in that order; junction bases with no gene match: 11. DNA of the CDR3: TGTGCCAGCAGCGCCGGGACTAGCGGGGGGTTACGAAACACAGATACGCAGTATTTT. It specifies CASSAGTSGGLRNTDTQYF.

This chain joins TRBV25-1 and TRBJ2-3; 8 positions agree with TRBD2. The J segment lost 4 bases and the V segment lost 10 bases, leaving 10 bases of the junction unmatched. Per germline, CDR1 MGHDK and CDR2 SYGVNS. The length of the CDR3 is 14 residues. The chain's CDR3 is CATISGNGADTQYF. In DNA, the CDR3 is TGTGCCACCATTAGCGGGAATGGAGCAGATACGCAGTATTTT.

This clone was seen a single time. The chain joins TRBV3-1 (or the pseudogene TRBV3-2) to TRBJ2-1; 11 bases fit TRBD2. This CDR3 comprises 19 residues. CDR1 is LGHDT and CDR2 is YNNKEL in the germline V gene (reference sequence). Trimming removed 6 bases from V and 0 bases from J; junction bases left unmatched: 13. Written as DNA, the CDR3 is TGTGCCAGCAGTCTTGGGATGGGACTAGCGGTCCTCTCCTACAATGAGCAGTTCTTC. The encoded protein is CASSLGMGLAVLSYNEQFF.

The chain carries TRBV19 and TRBJ1-6; 7 nucleotides match TRBD1. Unmatched junction bases numbered 7, after V lost 5 bases and J lost 6 bases. The germline CDR1 and CDR2 sequences are LNHDA and SQIVND (reference sequence). The CDR3 has 15 residues. CDR3 bases: TGTGCCAGTAGTGTCGAGGGACAGATTAATTCACCCCTCCACTTT. Its protein product is CASSVEGQINSPLHF.

In this sample, this clone turned up a few times. The gene calls are TRBV18 and TRBJ2-3; D not resolved. CDR1 is KGHSH, CDR2 LQKENI, per germline. Trimming removed 3 bases at V and 1 base at J, with 5 bases between. The CDR3 sequence is 13 residues long. The CDR3: CASSPWRTDTQYF. The DNA of the CDR3 is TGTGCCAGCTCACCTTGGCGCACAGATACGCAGTATTTT.

V and J are TRBV10-2 and TRBJ1-6, with TRBD1 matching over 10 bases. This CDR3 is built from 16 residues. The ends lost 0 bases at V and 8 bases at J; junction bases unmatched: 4. CDR1 is WSHSY and CDR2 is SAAADI in the germline V gene. For the CDR3, the DNA is TGCGCCAGCAGTGAGTCTCCGGGACAGGGGCATTCACCCCTCCACTTT. Encoded protein: CASSESPGQGHSPLHF.

The chain couples TRBV11-3 to TRBJ2-4; D is possibly TRBD2 (6 bases). The CDR3 covers 13 residues. Germline V gene data show CDR1 as SGHNT and CDR2 as YENEEA. V dropped 5 bases and J dropped 8 bases, with 13 bases sitting between them. CDR3 DNA: TGTGCCAGCAGCGGCGGAACGGGGGACATTCAGTACTTC. It is translated as CASSGGTGDIQYF. Full variable domain (missing parts from reference TRBV11-3 and TRBJ2-4): EAGVVQSPRYKIIEKKQPVAFWCNPISGHNTLYWYLQNLGQGPELLIRYENEEAVDDSQLPKDRFSAERLKGVDSTLKIQPAELGDSAVYLCASSGGTGDIQYFGAGTRLSVL.

V usage is TRBV5-1 and J usage is TRBJ2-1, with D possibly TRBD2 on 6 matching bases. The CDR3 covers 15 residues. From germline, CDR1 is SGHRS and CDR2 YFSETQ. Trimming removed 1 base at V and 3 bases at J, with 11 bases between. The CDR3 here is CASSLSASDYNEQFF. Written as DNA, the CDR3 is TGCGCCAGCAGCTTGTCGGCTAGCGACTACAATGAGCAGTTCTTC.